This is a list of T cell receptor beta chains from one sample in a study of CD8+ T cells in alopecia areata. The assay was immunoSEQ multiplex PCR, and TCRdb's table has in-frame clones only and misses some. The data contain 90,000 to 120,000 clones, 45% to 60% of them singletons. The sequenced material came from NKG2D-low CD8+ T cells sorted from blood. All receptors derive from a human donor with alopecia areata. The CDR3 runs from the conserved cysteine through the conserved F or W. Each record gives: D gene, clone size, V gene, J gene, CDR3 DNA, CDR3 protein. D genes are given only for firm matches. Clone sizes are given selectively: once, few, many, or a class where the clone is expanded.

>TRBD2|NA|TRBV2|TRBJ2-7
TGTGCCAGCAGTGAAGCGGTTTTCGGGACTAGCGGGTACCAAGACTCCCACGAGCAGTACTTC
CASSEAVFGTSGYQDSHEQYF
>NA|NA|TRBV11-2|TRBJ1-1
TGTGCCAGCAGCACTGGGCCGGGGAACACTGAAGCTTTCTTT
CASSTGPGNTEAFF
>TRBD2|NA|TRBV5-1|TRBJ2-2
TGCGCCAGCAGCACGGGACTAGCGGGAGGTCGGAACACCGGGGAGCTGTTTTTT
CASSTGLAGGRNTGELFF
>NA|NA|TRBV6-1|TRBJ2-5
TGTGCCAGCAGCGCAGAACAATACAACCAAGAGACCCAGTACTTC
CASSAEQYNQETQYF
>TRBD1|NA|TRBV4-1|TRBJ2-7
TGCGCCAGCAGCCAAGAGACCGGGACAGACTCCTACGAGCAGTACTTC
CASSQETGTDSYEQYF
>NA|NA|TRBV6-1|TRBJ1-2
TGTGCCAGCACCGGGGACCTCTATGGCTACACCTTC
CASTGDLYGYTF
>TRBD1|NA|TRBV6-1|TRBJ1-5
TGTGCCAGCAGTGAAGACAGGGGGTATCAGCCCCAGCATTTT
CASSEDRGYQPQHF
>NA|NA|TRBV2|TRBJ2-7
TGTGCCAGCTTTGGGGGGGGCCACGAGCAGTACTTC
CASFGGGHEQYF
>NA|few|TRBV7-9|TRBJ1-4
TGTGCCAGCAGCCCCACCGTAGGGAGAGGTGAAAAACTGTTTTTT
CASSPTVGRGEKLFF
>NA|NA|TRBV19|TRBJ1-2
TGTGCCAGTAGGAGTTTGATCGAAGGGACCTATGGCTACACCTTC
CASRSLIEGTYGYTF
>NA|NA|TRBV13|TRBJ2-3
TGTGCCAGCAGCTTAGGGGCGGATACGCAGTATTTT
CASSLGADTQYF
>NA|NA|TRBV10-3|TRBJ2-1
TGTGCCTCGGGAGAGGCCTACAATGAGCAGTTCTTC
CASGEAYNEQFF
>TRBD2|NA|TRBV10-2|TRBJ2-7
TGCGCCAGCAGTTATAGCGGGTTGGACGGCGAGCAGTACTTC
CASSYSGLDGEQYF
>TRBD1|once|TRBV28|TRBJ1-5
TGTGCCAGCAGTCCAGGACAGGGGGGACAGCCCCAGCATTTT
CASSPGQGGQPQHF
>NA|NA|TRBV27|TRBJ2-2
TGTGCCAGCAATCCGGGCACCGGGGAGCTGTTTTTT
CASNPGTGELFF
>NA|few|TRBV11-2|TRBJ2-1
TGTGCCAGCAGCTTAGATTATTCTAGTCGGGACAATGAGCAGTTCTTC
CASSLDYSSRDNEQFF
>TRBD1|NA|TRBV2|TRBJ1-2
TGTGCCAGCAGTGACGATATACAGGGGTCCGATGGCTACACCTTC
CASSDDIQGSDGYTF
>NA|NA|TRBV6-5|TRBJ1-1
TGTGCCAGCAGCCCGACATATCACAACACTGAAGCTTTCTTT
CASSPTYHNTEAFF
>TRBD1|NA|TRBV6-5|TRBJ2-7
TGTGCCAGCAGTTTAGCCGGACAGGGGTGGTACGAGCAGTACTTC
CASSLAGQGWYEQYF
>NA|NA|TRBV27|TRBJ2-7
TGTGCCAGCAGTTTGTCGTCTACCTACGAGCAGTACTTC
CASSLSSTYEQYF
>TRBD1|NA|TRBV7-9|TRBJ2-1
TGTGCCAGCAGCTTAGGACAGGGTCCCCAGTTCTTC
CASSLGQGPQFF
>TRBD2|NA|TRBV5-1|TRBJ2-1
TGCGCCAGCAGCTTGAGCGGCGGGGGGCCTAGGGGTTACAATGAGCAGTTCTTC
CASSLSGGGPRGYNEQFF
>NA|NA|TRBV28|TRBJ2-1
TGTGCCAGCACCCTGGGCCCCAGCAATGAGCAGTTCTTC
CASTLGPSNEQFF
>NA|NA|TRBV6-5|TRBJ1-1
TGTGCCAGCAGTTATGGGGGTACTGAAGCTTTCTTT
CASSYGGTEAFF
>NA|NA|TRBV5-1|TRBJ2-1
TGCGCCAGCAGCTGGTCACATGAGCAGTTCTTC
CASSWSHEQFF
>TRBD2|few|TRBV5-1|TRBJ2-7
TGCGCCAGCAGCTTCTCCCCAGGGAGGGCCGACTACGAGCAGTACTTC
CASSFSPGRADYEQYF
>NA|NA|TRBV7-9|TRBJ2-7
TGTGCCAGCAGCTTAGTAGGAGACGAGCAGTACTTC
CASSLVGDEQYF
>NA|NA|TRBV11-2|TRBJ2-7
TGTGCCAGCAGCTTAGATCGAAGATCTGGCGGGACCTACGAGCAGTACTTC
CASSLDRRSGGTYEQYF
>NA|NA|TRBV6-6|TRBJ2-1
TGTGCCAGCAGTCCACTTCGGACTACGAATGAGCAGTTCTTC
CASSPLRTTNEQFF
>TRBD2|few|TRBV2|TRBJ2-7
TGTGCCAGCAGGCTAATGGCGGGAGGGAGTTACGAGCAGTACTTC
CASRLMAGGSYEQYF
>TRBD2|NA|TRBV27|TRBJ2-7
TGTGCCAGCAGTTCCCGGGACTACTACGAGCAGTACTTC
CASSSRDYYEQYF
>NA|NA|TRBV2|TRBJ2-7
TGTGCCAGCAGAGAAAAGTACGAGCAGTACTTC
CASREKYEQYF
>NA|NA|TRBV7-3|TRBJ2-1
TGTGCCAGCAGCTCCCCCGGGGGTATCAACAATGAGCAGTTCTTC
CASSSPGGINNEQFF
>NA|NA|TRBV28|TRBJ2-1
TGTGCCAGCAGTTTGTCAGGAGCCGAGCAGTTCTTC
CASSLSGAEQFF
>NA|NA|TRBV29-1|TRBJ1-3
TGCAGCGTTGAGTTGACCTCTGGAAACACCATATATTTT
CSVELTSGNTIYF
>TRBD2|NA|TRBV7-8|TRBJ2-7
TGTGCCAGCAGCCATAAGCAGTGGGGGACTAGCGGGAGACCCTACGAGCAGTACTTC
CASSHKQWGTSGRPYEQYF
>NA|NA|TRBV5-4|TRBJ1-2
TGTGCCAGCAGCTTGGCCAATACTGGCTACACCTTC
CASSLANTGYTF
>NA|few|TRBV19|TRBJ1-1
TGTGCCAGTAGCCCCGCAGGGTTCTACACTGAAGCTTTCTTT
CASSPAGFYTEAFF
>TRBD2|few|TRBV29-1|TRBJ2-7
TGCAGCGTTCGGGTTAGCGGGAGGGTAAGCTCCTACGAGCAGTACTTC
CSVRVSGRVSSYEQYF
>NA|NA|TRBV28|TRBJ2-6
TGTGCCAGCAACCCAGGACCTTCACACTCTGGGGCCAACGTCCTGACTTTC
CASNPGPSHSGANVLTF